This T cell receptor beta chain emerged from a study of CD8+CD57+ T cells in acquired aplastic anemia. For this clonotype: An end of the junction differs from the germline gene, which may be a read error.

This CDR3 is 13 amino acids long. Germline V gene sequence: CDR1 SQVTM, CDR2 ANQGSEA. TCR beta VDJ combinations and CDR3 sequences were profiled from genomic DNA. TCRdb redid the calling of the reads with MiXCR, one entry per CDR3 protein. In the table there are around 190,000 distinct CDR3 sequences, less than 50% of which are singletons. Previously, flow cytometry had revealed CD8+CD57+ cell expansion in the patients chosen for sequencing. There were no patients without severe acquired aplastic anemia. The chain joins TRBV29-1 to TRBJ1-3; 7 bases line up with TRBD1. This clonotype was obtained from a human donor with aplastic anemia. The specimen was sorted CD4+, CD8+, or CD8+CD57+ T cells (not recorded which) from PBMCs. The CDR3 bases are TGCATCTTCCAACAGGGGTCTGGAAACACCATATATTTC. This codes for CIFQQGSGNTIYF.